This T cell receptor (beta chain) was sequenced during a study of cytomegalovirus exposure and HLA in healthy donors (dated by TCRdb to 2015 to 2018). Context from the whole study: According to an earlier analysis of 550 to 700 of the donors, 150 million to 200 million T cells yielded 100 million or so unique TCR beta sequences and approximately 280 Gb of sequence data. An early release covering roughly 640 HLA-typed donors comprised approximately 290 gigabases of sequencing data and around 85 million unique TCR sequences. Of the roughly 400 genotyped donors, 81% fell in the genetic ancestry cluster associated with self-reported Caucasian donors. The study was designed to test whether signatures of past pathogen exposure could be identified by cataloging public T cell receptors. The T cell repertoires of several hundred subjects were profiled by immunosequencing and related to cytomegalovirus serostatus. Besides the first cohort of approximately 710 subjects, a separate validation cohort made up of roughly 120 different subjects was used. To predict cytomegalovirus infection status, the study brought together high-throughput TCR immunosequencing, statistical association of individual TCRs with disease status, and machine learning. A later analysis re-analyzed previously published TCR beta repertoires from about 600 donors and added high-resolution HLA genotyping to study TCR occurrence patterns. The later analysis used no new phenotypic data to find candidate immune exposures, relying instead on TCR beta sequences and their occurrence across donors. An earlier analysis of approximately 580 of the donors used high-throughput TCR beta sequencing to judge whether each TCR beta V gene segment behaved as functional or pseudogenic. Alongside the repertoire data, information on donor age, sex, ethnicity and CMV serostatus was compiled. A later genetic analysis took genome-wide SNP genotypes for about 55% of the 666 donors and used that subset as a discovery cohort. All discovery cohort repertoires had been generated on a single sequencing platform. Class I and class II HLA loci were covered by the typing at four-digit resolution. The number of typed donors differed by locus: about 629-630 for A, B, C, DRB1 and DQB1; some 540 for DQA1; some 590 for DPA1; and about 450 for DPB1. Because of strong linkage in the cohort, 4 to 6 DR-DQ haplotypes were treated as single units for association and clustering. On average, around 230,000 unique TCR beta nucleotide sequences were sequenced per donor among some 420 genotyped donors of the cohort, with about 17% of those sequences being non-productive.

As to this clone: The antigen this receptor binds is unknown. Base quality data are lacking; no much larger clone is found one base away.

The cohort was made up of several hundred healthy bone marrow donors. All cohort members were sampled while nominally healthy, although unrecorded immune exposures were likely present. The donor was CMV seronegative and belonged to the group of around 400 seronegative cohort members. Every donor gave a peripheral blood sample, and the peripheral blood mononuclear cells from that sample were used for TCR beta sequencing. The Qiagen DNeasy Blood Extraction Kit was used to extract genomic DNA from the blood cell samples. Libraries were built with the immunoSEQ multiplex PCR assay. A mixture of 60 forward primers for TCR Vbeta segments and 13 reverse primers for TCR Jbeta segments was used in the multiplex PCR. A multiplex PCR assay on genomic DNA amplified the CDR3 region of rearranged TCR beta genes. On the Illumina HiSeq System, the amplified TCR beta libraries were sequenced as 87-base-pair reads. The study's own analysis went as follows. A later analysis tallied around 80 million unique TCR beta chains across the 610 or so repertoires, and approximately 12 million of those chains were shared by two or more donors. To remove PCR and sequencing errors, raw reads were error-corrected and collapsed into unique sequences using a nearest-neighbor algorithm that merged closely related sequences. To assign V, D and J gene segments, CDR3 sequences were aligned to IMGT reference sequences. For a sequence to be retained, a match of at least six nucleotides to both a V gene segment and a J gene segment was required. Rearrangements were called productive when the CDR3 lacked stop codons and stayed in frame with V and J; all others were non-productive. CDR3 was defined by IMGT convention, running from the second conserved V-encoded cysteine to the conserved J-encoded phenylalanine. The earlier analysis of 500 to 750 of the donors excluded any sequence lacking an unambiguous match to a single V gene segment. An earlier analysis of some 610 of the donors called V segments functional above 56.7% productive rearrangements and segregating when the between-donor standard deviation exceeded 5%. A statistical classification framework was developed to diagnose cytomegalovirus status using the catalog of TCR beta chain sequences. V and J gene assignment, in a later analysis, came from comparing TCR nucleotide sequences with IMGT/GENE-DB human TR gene sequences. A later analysis assigned CDR3 sequences and most-parsimonious VDJ recombination scenarios with the TCRdist pipeline. In a later analysis, every TCR beta chain was defined by the combination of its CDR3 amino acid sequence and its V-gene family, and reads without a unique V-gene family were dropped. As a way to deal with suspected cross-contamination and a sequencing artifact, a later analysis dropped 450 to 700 nucleotide sequences that were highly shared and had low generation probability. A later analysis calculated a clonal expansion index for each public chain from normalized within-repertoire ranks of inferred template counts. Generation probabilities in a later analysis came from a VDJ recombination model fitted to out-of-frame rearrangements, and those results were checked against IGoR. In a later analysis, hypergeometric tests were used to score TCR-TCR, TCR-HLA and TCR-CMV co-occurrence, with a repertoire-size bias correction applied to TCR pairs. A later analysis estimated false discovery rates by permuting HLA or CMV assignments 20 times. In a later analysis, co-occurring TCRs were grouped using DBSCAN, with TCRdist sequence similarity added in when clustering inside HLA-allele-positive subsets. Repertoires with fewer than 30,000 or more than 120,000 public chains were left out of co-occurrence clustering, as were about 5 repertoires with anomalous nucleotide sharing. TCRdb carries this immuneACCESS record with in-frame sequences only. Its versions omit some clonotypes, under half of them owing to an unresolved V gene in the studies checked, with the rest unexplained. The V and J calls and clone size are taken from that table; D and trimming were inferred from the DNA. This sample lists 110,000 to 150,000 clones; roughly 85% were detected once. The top ten clones comprise less than 4% of the sample.

At the junction V is shortened by 3 bases and J by 4 bases; bases outside the gene matches: 12. The CDR3 numbers 17 residues from cysteine through phenylalanine. Only the CDR3 portion is preserved as DNA: 51 bases, with reading frame beginning at the first base. From the germline V gene, CDR1 is MGHRA and CDR2 is YSYEKL. The paper's findings and limits, for the study overall: A later genetic analysis associated a missense DCLRE1C variant with V-gene and J-gene trimming of TCR beta chains, and an independent cohort replicated the association. Some IMGT-functional V segments, including TRBV6-2 and TRBV6-3, could not be told apart with the 87-base-pair reads, so those segments were excluded. In a later analysis, TCR association rates were found to vary across HLA loci, with the most associated TCRs seen for DRB1 alleles and the fewest for HLA-C alleles. Assigning TCR associations to individual alleles was difficult when HLA alleles, especially DR and DQ, strongly co-occurred. Linkage disequilibrium might explain the correlated functional status among segregating V segments, but an unknown experimental factor could not be excluded. Because HLA typing was unavailable for some donors at each locus, only the typed subset was used in association tests. The presence/absence analyses assumed that sequencing depth was roughly uniform across donors, and that assumption may not be true. The study gave a list of 150 to 200 TCR beta chains associated with cytomegalovirus. In a later analysis, HLA-associated TCR beta chains showed more clonal expansion and lower generation probabilities than non-associated chains that were equally common. The authors suggested that the approach could potentially be extended to other disease states and immunological phenotypes. In vitro tests confirmed that a few of the cytomegalovirus-associated TCR beta chains recognize cytomegalovirus antigens. Most CMV-associated TCR beta chains appeared to be HLA-restricted in a later analysis, and the HLA associations seemed to be driven largely by CMV exposure. While some public TCRs were present in many individuals, most TCR sequences turned up only very rarely across donors. In an earlier analysis of about 550 of the donors, most TCR beta V segments were observed in productive rearrangements about 87% or about 30% of the time, broadly matching IMGT annotations. Because counts were too low, seventeen rarely observed V segments, including chromosome 9 orphons, were left out of the earlier analysis of several hundred of the donors. A further reported finding was that TCR beta sequences accurately predicted the HLA-A and HLA-B alleles for most subjects in the first cohort. The only immune exposure information available for the cohort was CMV serostatus. Only TCR beta chains were sequenced in this cohort, and the absence of alpha or paired-chain data limited detectable features. In a later analysis, several top co-occurrence clusters were reported to appear linked to parvovirus B19, influenza, CMV and Epstein-Barr virus. At a false discovery rate of 0.05, a later analysis linked about 17,000 TCR beta sequences to specific HLA alleles. In both the original and validation cohorts, the classifier was reported to diagnose cytomegalovirus status with high specificity and sensitivity. A cluster of highly shared sequence variants was judged likely to represent a technical artifact of the sequencing pipeline. A later genetic analysis reported fewer N-insertions in productive TCRs among donors in an Asian-associated ancestry cluster than the approximately 670-donor mean.

The sequencing input was PBMCs. The chain is assembled from TRBV4-1 and TRBJ1-2; TRBD1 matches 9 bases in the middle. This receptor was taken from a male donor in good health and CMV-seronegative. The bases are TGCGCCAGCAGCCACAAGTTGGGACAGGGTAAGACCTATGGCTACACCTTC. It specifies CASSHKLGQGKTYGYTF.